The clone carrying this TCR beta chain was observed a handful of times. Donor samples were obtained from healthy Caucasian individuals from Russia, aged 6 to 90. Then a second PCR, running about 6 to 12 cycles, was carried out with a sample-barcoded 5' primer and a J-beta primer mix. Using its own MiXCR run on the 5' RACE reads, TCRdb lists one record per CDR3 protein. The table includes almost 1 million distinct CDR3 sequences, around 54% detected once. The data are from a study of blood T cells in healthy people across ages. The CDR3 consists of 16 residues. Germline V lookup: CDR1 MGHRA, CDR2 YSYEKL. V gave up 0 bases and J gave up 0 bases, with 9 bases separating them.

V and J are TRBV4-1 and TRBJ1-5; D is ambiguous. This TCR came from a woman aged 55-70 years in good health. Source material: blood. CDR3 region: CASSQEPINSNQPQHF. DNA of the CDR3: TGCGCCAGCAGCCAAGAGCCGATCAATAGCAATCAGCCCCAGCATTTT.